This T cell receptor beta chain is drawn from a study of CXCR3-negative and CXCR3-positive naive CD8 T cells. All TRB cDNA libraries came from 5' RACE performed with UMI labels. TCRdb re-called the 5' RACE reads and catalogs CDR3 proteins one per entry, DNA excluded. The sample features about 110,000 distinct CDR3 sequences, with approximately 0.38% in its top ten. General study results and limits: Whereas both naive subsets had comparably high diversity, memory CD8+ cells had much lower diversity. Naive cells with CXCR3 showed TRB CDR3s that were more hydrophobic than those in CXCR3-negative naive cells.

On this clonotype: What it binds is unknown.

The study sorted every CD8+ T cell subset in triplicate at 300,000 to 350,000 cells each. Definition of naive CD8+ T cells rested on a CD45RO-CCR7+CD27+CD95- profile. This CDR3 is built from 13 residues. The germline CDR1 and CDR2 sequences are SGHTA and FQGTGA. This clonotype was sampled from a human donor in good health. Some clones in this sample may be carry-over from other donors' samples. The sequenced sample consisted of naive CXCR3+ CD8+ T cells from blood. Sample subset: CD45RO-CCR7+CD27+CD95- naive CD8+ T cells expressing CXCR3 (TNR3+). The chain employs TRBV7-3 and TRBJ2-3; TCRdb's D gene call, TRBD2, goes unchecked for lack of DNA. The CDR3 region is CASSSPNTDTQYF.